This TCR beta chain was documented in a study of regulatory T cells in long-lasting Graves disease. Time point: newly diagnosed GD, antithyroid drugs for less than 3 months. RNA extracted from PBMCs served as the sequencing template. CDR3-region Arm-PCR and iRepertoire HTBI primers produced the TCR beta libraries. TCRdb reprocessed the multiplex PCR reads with MiXCR, giving one entry per CDR3 protein. The data show hundreds of thousands of distinct CDR3 sequences, roughly 15% seen once. This clonotype was counted many times. Losses at the gene ends were 7 bases for V and 3 bases for J; bases not matched to a gene: 5. Germline V gene data show CDR1 as ENHRY and CDR2 as SYGVKD. The CDR3 is 13 amino acids. The data also belong to a second study, concerning T cells in Graves' hyperthyroidism and ophthalmopathy.

The chain recombines TRBV10-3 with TRBJ1-1; TRBD1 aligns across 7 bases. This TCR came from a man aged 18 to 29 with Graves disease. Sequenced here: peripheral blood mononuclear cells (PBMCs), sampled at new diagnosis, from a patient treated with antithyroid drugs. The CDR3 sequence is CAITRGKDTEAFF. As DNA, the CDR3 is TGTGCCATCACCAGGGGGAAGGACACTGAAGCTTTCTTT.